Shown below are 21 T cell receptor beta chains from a single sample sequenced in a study of blood T cell repertoires in COVID-19. This table comes from immunoSEQ multiplex PCR, and its TCRdb copy is limited to in-frame clones, with some not included. This table holds 180,000 or so clones, around 85% found once. The sequencing input was peripheral blood. These TCRs come from a man aged 60 to 75 who had recovered from COVID-19.

In this sample, this clone turned up a few times. V and J are TRBV30 and TRBJ1-6; D is unclear. The CDR3 has 14 residues. Germline lookup yields CDR1 GTSNPN and CDR2 SVGIG (reference sequence). V lost 0 bases and J lost 10, with 13 bases in between. The CDR3 DNA reads TGTGCCTGGAGTGTAACCGGGGAGCGGTCACCCCTCCACTTT. Encoded protein: CAWSVTGERSPLHF.

The chain carries TRBV3-1 (or the pseudogene TRBV3-2) and TRBJ2-7, with 10 bases fitting TRBD1. V shed 9 bases, J shed 6 bases, and the junction held 17 bases outside the gene matches. The CDR3 covers 16 residues. Germline loops: CDR1 LGHDT, CDR2 YNNKEL (reference sequence). CDR3 in DNA: TGTGCCAGAATTAAGTCCCTCGGGACAGGGGTTTGCGAGCAGTACTTC. This translates into CARIKSLGTGVCEQYF.

Notes on this clone: At one boundary the junction diverges from the germline segment, which might be a read error. The V call is TRBV7-7, the J call TRBJ2-1; a weak D match, TRBD2 (6 bases). The CDR3 is 15 amino acids. Germline V CDR1 and CDR2: SSHAT, FNYEAQ (reference sequence). DNA of the CDR3: TGTGCTAGCAGCCCCTCCTCTGCGGGGCGTAATGAGCAGTTCTTC. Its protein product is CASSPSSAGRNEQFF.

This chain links TRBV27 with TRBJ2-5; 10 nucleotides agree with TRBD1. Germline lookup yields CDR1 MNHEY and CDR2 SMNVEV (reference sequence). This CDR3 contains 18 residues. V was pared by 0 bases and J by 5 bases, with 12 bases of the junction left unmatched. This CDR3 reads CASSLSPPGQGGLETQYF. CDR3 DNA sequence: TGTGCCAGCAGTTTATCACCTCCCGGACAGGGGGGATTGGAGACCCAGTACTTC.

This clone was counted once. This chain uses TRBV7-3 with TRBJ2-1; 7 bases line up with TRBD1. Trimming cost V 6 bases and J 7 bases; bases outside gene matches: 12. Germline V gene data show CDR1 as SGHTA and CDR2 as FQGTGA. The CDR3 runs 15 residues. DNA of the CDR3: TGTGCCAGCAGATCAAAGGGGGCCGAGGAGAATGAGCAGTTCTTC. The encoded protein is CASRSKGAEENEQFF.

V usage is TRBV18 and J usage is TRBJ2-7; TRBD2 agrees at 9 bases. Trimming cost V 3 bases and J 6 bases; bases outside gene matches: 3. CDR3 length: 13 amino acids. Germline V gives CDR1 KGHSH, CDR2 LQKENI. In DNA form, the CDR3 reads TGTGCCAGCTCACCTGGGACTAGCAGCGAGCAGTACTTC. It yields the protein CASSPGTSSEQYF. Full variable domain (remainder filled in from reference TRBV18 and TRBJ2-7): NAGVMQNPRHLVRRRGQEARLRCSPMKGHSHVYWYRQLPEEGLKFMVYLQKENIIDESGMPKERFSAEFPKEGPSILRIQQVVRGDSAAYFCASSPGTSSEQYFGPGTRLTVT.

This rearrangement joins TRBV6-5 to TRBJ1-3, with D perhaps matching TRBD1 (5 bases). There are 14 residues in the CDR3. V gave up 5 bases and J gave up 0 bases, with 8 bases separating them. Per the germline V gene, CDR1 is MNHEY and CDR2 is SVGAGI. In nucleotides, the CDR3 is TGTGCCAGCAGTCGAACAGGCTCTGGAAACACCATATATTTT. Translated: CASSRTGSGNTIYF.

The chain is built from TRBV27 and TRBJ2-5, with D maybe TRBD1 (7 bases). V was cut by 3 bases and J by 3 bases, with 8 bases left in between. This CDR3 is 13 amino acids long. The germline gives CDR1 MNHEY, CDR2 SMNVEV (reference sequence). This CDR3 is CASSFRGEETQYF. The DNA for the CDR3 is TGTGCCAGCAGTTTCAGGGGGGAAGAGACCCAGTACTTC.

The gene calls are TRBV7-9 and TRBJ1-2, with no clear D. V was clipped by 5 bases and J by 7 bases, with 11 bases between them. Germline V gives CDR1 SEHNR, CDR2 FQNEAQ (reference sequence). The CDR3 spans 12 residues. The CDR3 DNA reads as TGTGCCAGCAGCCCCCGCGGTATTGGCTACACCTTC. It codes for CASSPRGIGYTF.

The genes are TRBV19 and TRBJ1-6; TRBD1 matches at 12 bases. Germline CDR1 is LNHDA and CDR2 is SQIVND (reference sequence). This CDR3 spans 17 amino acids. The ends lost 6 bases at V and 10 bases at J; junction bases unmatched: 13. In DNA form, the CDR3 reads TGTGCCAGTAGACTCCAGGGGGGACAGGGGGCGAGGTCACCCCTCCACTTT. The encoded protein is CASRLQGGQGARSPLHF.

This clone was found a few times. The J gene is TRBJ2-7, the V gene TRBV9; TRBD2 matches 10 bases. The V gene end was trimmed by 0 bases and the J gene end by 4 bases; junction bases not matched to a gene: 4. Germline CDR1 and CDR2: SGDLS and YYNGEE. This CDR3 spans 15 amino acids. The CDR3 here is CASSVGAGGPYEQYF. Written as DNA, the CDR3 is TGTGCCAGCAGCGTAGGAGCGGGGGGGCCGTACGAGCAGTACTTC.

The chain links TRBV19 to TRBJ2-7; the match to TRBD1 covers 9 bases. Losses at the gene ends were 8 bases for V and 3 bases for J; bases not matched to a gene: 5. The CDR3 loop spans 13 amino acids. Germline V gene lookup returns CDR1 LNHDA and CDR2 SQIVND (reference sequence). DNA for the CDR3: TGTGCCAGTCAAAGGACAGGGGACTACGAGCAGTACTTC. Its translation: CASQRTGDYEQYF.

This clone has a handful of counts. Different DNA sequences within this sample yield the same CDR3. The rearrangement uses TRBV30 and TRBJ1-1, with D possibly matching TRBD1 (6 bases). V dropped 5 bases and J dropped 1 base, with 11 bases sitting between them. The CDR3 is made up of 13 amino acids. Germline lookup yields CDR1 GTSNPN and CDR2 SVGIG (reference sequence). The CDR3 nucleotides are TGTGCCTGGTCTAGGACAGCGAACACTGAAGCTTTCTTT. This gives the protein CAWSRTANTEAFF.

Here the CDR3 reads CASSLDSPHEKLFF. DNA of the CDR3: TGCGCCAGCAGCTTGGACAGCCCTCATGAAAAACTGTTTTTT. This chain uses TRBV5-1 with TRBJ1-4; D not certain. With 0 bases removed from V and 6 bases from J, the gap between germline ends came to 9 bases. There are 14 residues in the CDR3. CDR1 and CDR2 from the germline V gene are SGHRS and YFSETQ.

This rearrangement joins TRBV27 to TRBJ1-2, with 8 bases fitting TRBD1. Germline V CDR1 and CDR2: MNHEY, SMNVEV (reference sequence). This CDR3 spans 15 amino acids. With V trimmed by 5 bases and J by 7 bases, 12 bases remained unmatched. The CDR3, as DNA: TGTGCCAGCAGTGTACAGGGGGTGACCTTGGGTGGCTACACCTTC. Its protein product is CASSVQGVTLGGYTF.

In this sample, this clone turned up once. The V and J genes are TRBV30 and TRBJ1-1; a possible D gene is TRBD1 (6 bases). Trimming pared 5 bases from V and 4 bases from J, leaving 11 bases between. CDR3 length: 12 residues. The V gene's germline CDR1 is GTSNPN and CDR2 SVGIG (reference sequence). CDR3: CAWDQGFTEAFF. In DNA, the CDR3 is TGTGCCTGGGATCAGGGGTTCACTGAAGCTTTCTTT. Looking up the rest from reference TRBV30 and TRBJ1-1 gives the full variable domain: SQTIHQWPATLVQPVGSPLSLECTVEGTSNPNLYWYRQAAGRGLQLLFYSVGIGQISSEVPQNLSASRPQDRQFILSSKKLLLSDSGFYLCAWDQGFTEAFFGQGTRLTVV.

The CDR3 spells CASSSRTGGPYEQYF. For the CDR3, the DNA is TGCGCCAGCAGCTCACGAACAGGGGGCCCCTACGAGCAGTACTTC. The chain joins TRBV5-1 to TRBJ2-7; 9 bases are shared with TRBD1. J gave up 2 bases and V 3 bases, and 6 bases lay outside the gene matches. The CDR3 totals 15 residues. The germline V gene encodes CDR1 SGHRS and CDR2 YFSETQ.

The chain couples TRBV24-1 to TRBJ1-2, with a weak D call TRBD1 (5 bases). Between the trimmed V and J ends, which lost 3 bases and 7 bases, there was a span of 11 bases. This CDR3 spans 13 amino acids. CDR1 KGHDR and CDR2 SFDVKD come from the germline V gene. The chain's CDR3 is CATSDRGLGGYTF. CDR3 DNA: TGTGCCACCAGTGATCGGGGGTTGGGTGGCTACACCTTC.

The rearrangement uses TRBV5-6 and TRBJ1-2; D ambiguous. In germline, CDR1 is SGHDT, CDR2 YYEEEE. The CDR3 is made up of 13 amino acids. Trimming took off 1 base at V and 2 bases at J, with 6 bases between the two ends. The CDR3 DNA follows: TGTGCCAGCAGCTTGAACAGCAACTATGGCTACACCTTC. Protein product: CASSLNSNYGYTF.

The V gene is TRBV6-2 or TRBV6-3, the J gene TRBJ2-7; 9 bases are shared with TRBD1. This CDR3 comprises 15 residues. With V trimmed by 6 bases and J by 0 bases, 6 bases remained unmatched. Looked up from germline, CDR1 is MNHEY and CDR2 is SVGEGT. DNA of the CDR3: TGTGCCAGCAGCACAGGGGGCTTGAGCTCCTACGAGCAGTACTTC. Protein product: CASSTGGLSSYEQYF.

The chain joins TRBV19 to TRBJ2-6, with 7 positions matching TRBD1. The CDR3 consists of 14 residues. Germline assignment: CDR1 LNHDA and CDR2 SQIVND (reference sequence). Trimming at V came to 5 bases and at J to 10 bases, leaving 8 bases not matched to a gene. The CDR3 loop reads CASSVGQAANVLTF. CDR3 sequence (DNA): TGTGCCAGTAGTGTCGGACAGGCGGCTAACGTCCTGACTTTC.